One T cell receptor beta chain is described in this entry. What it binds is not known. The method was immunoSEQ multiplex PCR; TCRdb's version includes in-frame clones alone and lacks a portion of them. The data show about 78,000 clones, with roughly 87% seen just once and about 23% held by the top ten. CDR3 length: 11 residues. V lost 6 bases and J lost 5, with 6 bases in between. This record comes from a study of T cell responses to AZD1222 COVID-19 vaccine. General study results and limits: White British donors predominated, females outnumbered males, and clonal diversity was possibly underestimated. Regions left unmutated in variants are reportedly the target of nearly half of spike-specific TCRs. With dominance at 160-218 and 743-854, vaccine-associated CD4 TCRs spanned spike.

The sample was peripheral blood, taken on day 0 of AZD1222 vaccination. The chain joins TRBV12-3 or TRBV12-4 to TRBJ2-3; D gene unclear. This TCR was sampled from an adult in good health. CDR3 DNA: TGTGCCAGCAGCCCCCAAGATACGCAGTATTTT. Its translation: CASSPQDTQYF.